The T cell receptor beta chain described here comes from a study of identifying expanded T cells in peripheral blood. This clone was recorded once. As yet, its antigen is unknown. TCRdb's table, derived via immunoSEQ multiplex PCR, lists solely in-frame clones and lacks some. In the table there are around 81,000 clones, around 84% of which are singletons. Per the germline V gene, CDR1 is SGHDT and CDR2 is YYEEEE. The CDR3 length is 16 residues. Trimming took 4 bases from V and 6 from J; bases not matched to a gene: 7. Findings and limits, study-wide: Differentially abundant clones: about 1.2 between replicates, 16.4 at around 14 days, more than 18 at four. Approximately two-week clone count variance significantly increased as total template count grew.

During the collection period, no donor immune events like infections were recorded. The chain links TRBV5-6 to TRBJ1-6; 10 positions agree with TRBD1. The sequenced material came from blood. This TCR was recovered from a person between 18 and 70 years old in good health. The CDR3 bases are TGTGCCAGCAGCCCAATCGGGACAGGGGCTAATTCACCCCTCCACTTT. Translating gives CASSPIGTGANSPLHF.